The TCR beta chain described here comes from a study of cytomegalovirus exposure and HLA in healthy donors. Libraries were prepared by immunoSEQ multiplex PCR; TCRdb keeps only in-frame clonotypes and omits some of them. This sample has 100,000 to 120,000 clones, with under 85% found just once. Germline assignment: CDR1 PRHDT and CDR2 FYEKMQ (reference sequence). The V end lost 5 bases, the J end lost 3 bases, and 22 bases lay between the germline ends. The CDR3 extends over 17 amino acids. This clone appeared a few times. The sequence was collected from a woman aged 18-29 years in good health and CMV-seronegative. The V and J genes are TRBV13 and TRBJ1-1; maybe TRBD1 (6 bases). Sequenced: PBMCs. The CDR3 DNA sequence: TGTGCCAGCAGCCACACTACAGGGTTGGTGGCCGACACTGAAGCTTTCTTT. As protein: CASSHTTGLVADTEAFF.